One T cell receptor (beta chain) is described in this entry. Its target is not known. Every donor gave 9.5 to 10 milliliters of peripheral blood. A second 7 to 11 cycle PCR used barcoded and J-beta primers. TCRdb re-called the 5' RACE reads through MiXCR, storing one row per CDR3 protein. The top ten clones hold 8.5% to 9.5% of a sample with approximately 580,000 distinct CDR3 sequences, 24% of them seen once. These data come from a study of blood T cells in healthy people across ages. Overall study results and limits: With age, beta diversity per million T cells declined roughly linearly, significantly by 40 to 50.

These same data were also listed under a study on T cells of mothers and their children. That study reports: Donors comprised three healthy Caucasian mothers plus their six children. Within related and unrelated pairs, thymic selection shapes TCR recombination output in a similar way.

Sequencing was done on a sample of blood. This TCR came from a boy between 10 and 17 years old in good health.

The CDR3 nucleotides are TGTGCCAGCGACAAAGGAGAGACCCAGTACTTC. As protein: CASDKGETQYF. The chain has TRBV6-1 and TRBJ2-5; the D is unclear. Germline CDR1 is MNHNS and CDR2 is SASEGT. This CDR3 spans 11 amino acids. Trimming stripped 8 bases from V and 4 bases from J, with 8 bases between.